The 21 T cell receptor beta chains below were found in one sample sequenced in a study of cytomegalovirus exposure and HLA in healthy donors. The study ran its PCR with 60 Vbeta and 13 Jbeta primers. TCRdb keeps only in-frame clones here, not all; method: immunoSEQ multiplex PCR. The sample contains 150,000 or so clones, about 70% of which appear only once. Sequencing was carried out using PBMCs. These receptors originate from a man younger than 30 in good health and CMV-seronegative.

The chain joins TRBV7-9 to TRBJ2-7, with 7 nucleotides matching TRBD1. The germline V gene encodes CDR1 SEHNR and CDR2 FQNEAQ (reference sequence). After removal of 6 bases from V and 3 bases from J, the junction contained 14 bases not matched to a gene. The CDR3 spans 16 residues. CDR3 bases: TGTGCCAGCAGACCCGGGCCATGGACAGGAGGCTACGAGCAGTACGTC. Translating gives CASRPGPWTGGYEQYV.

This chain uses TRBV7-9 with TRBJ2-7; perhaps TRBD2 as D (6 bases). Germline lookup yields CDR1 SEHNR and CDR2 FQNEAQ (reference sequence). V lost 4 bases, J lost 3 bases, and 10 bases lay in between. This CDR3 has 13 amino acids. CDR3 DNA: TGTGCCAGCAGCTCGCGGGGAGTCTACGAGCAGTACGTC. Translating gives CASSSRGVYEQYV.

CDR3 sequence: CASSLNGGPLFQETQYF. CDR3 bases: TGTGCCAGCAGCTTAAATGGTGGGCCCCTATTCCAAGAGACCCAGTACTTC. V usage is TRBV11-2 and J usage is TRBJ2-5; unclear D gene. CDR3 size: 17 residues. The V end lost 2 bases, the J end lost 1 base, and 17 bases lay between the germline ends. Germline V gene sequence: CDR1 SGHAT, CDR2 FQNNGV.

This chain uses TRBV5-1 with TRBJ1-2, with 7 bases lining up with TRBD1. Germline CDR1 is SGHRS and CDR2 is YFSETQ. V shed 5 bases, J shed 3 bases, and the junction held 4 bases outside the gene matches. The CDR3 is 13 residues long. CDR3 region: CASSTGEYYGYTF. CDR3 in DNA: TGCGCCAGCAGTACAGGGGAGTACTATGGCTACACCTTC. Drawing the rest from reference TRBV5-1 and TRBJ1-2, the complete variable domain is KAGVTQTPRYLIKTRGQQVTLSCSPISGHRSVSWYQQTPGQGLQFLFEYFSETQRNKGNFPGRFSGRQFSNSRSEMNVSTLELGDSALYLCASSTGEYYGYTFGSGTRLTVV.

The gene calls are TRBV30 and TRBJ1-6, with TRBD1 matching 8 bases. This CDR3 is built from 13 residues. J gave up 8 bases and V 3 bases, and 3 bases lay outside the gene matches. Germline V gives CDR1 GTSNPN, CDR2 SVGIG (reference sequence). In DNA, the CDR3 is TGTGCCTGGAGCAGGGGGCTGGATTCACCCCTCCACTTT. Translation: CAWSRGLDSPLHF.

The chain links TRBV19 to TRBJ2-5, with TRBD2 matching 10 bases. Gene TRBJ2-7 matches the end of the DNA better, so the J call may be wrong. The CDR3 is 15 amino acids. Per the germline V gene, CDR1 is LNHDA and CDR2 is SQIVND (reference sequence). CDR3 nucleotides: TGTGCCAGTAGTATGGGCCAGCGGGGGGGTTACGAGCAGTACTTC. This codes for CASSMGQRGGYEQYF.

This clone was found once. This chain uses TRBV7-9 with TRBJ1-5, with TRBD1 matching 7 bases. This CDR3 region has 16 residues. The V gene's germline CDR1 is SEHNR and CDR2 FQNEAQ (reference sequence). Trimming removed 4 bases from V and 7 bases from J; junction bases left unmatched: 13. The CDR3 here is CASSSALGTVGQPQHF. The CDR3 nucleotides are TGTGCCAGCAGCTCGGCCCTAGGGACAGTCGGGCAGCCCCAGCATTTT.

The chain employs TRBV28 and TRBJ1-5; the match to TRBD1 covers 7 bases. CDR1 is MDHEN, CDR2 SYDVKM, per germline. The CDR3 has 16 amino acids. V was clipped by 5 bases and J by 2 bases; unmatched bases: 9. The CDR3 spells CASSRPDRVGNQPQHF. CDR3 bases: TGTGCCAGCAGTCGCCCCGACAGGGTGGGCAATCAGCCCCAGCATTTT.

The rearrangement links TRBV27 to TRBJ1-2; 8 bases agree with TRBD1. This CDR3 is 14 amino acids long. Germline CDR1 and CDR2: MNHEY and SMNVEV (reference sequence). Trimming cost V 6 bases and J 3 bases; bases outside gene matches: 6. In nucleotides, the CDR3 is TGTGCCAGCAGCCCGAACAGGGGGTACTATGGCTACACCTTC. This codes for CASSPNRGYYGYTF.

The gene calls are TRBV27 and TRBJ2-2, with D perhaps matching TRBD2 (5 bases). The CDR3 consists of 15 residues. Per germline, CDR1 MNHEY and CDR2 SMNVEV (reference sequence). V was clipped by 7 bases and J by 5 bases, with 17 bases between them. The CDR3 DNA reads TGTGCCAGCAATACTCATTTCGGGGTTACCGGGGAGCTGTTTTTT. Its translation is CASNTHFGVTGELFF.

CDR3 DNA: TGTGCCAGCAGTGTTCTACAGGGTTATAGCAATCAGCCCCAGCATTTT. Its translation: CASSVLQGYSNQPQHF. The V and J genes are TRBV6-1 and TRBJ1-5, with TRBD1 as a possible D gene (6 bases). Between the trimmed V and J ends, which lost 4 bases and 0 bases, there was a span of 13 bases. Germline V gene lookup returns CDR1 MNHNS and CDR2 SASEGT. This CDR3 is 16 amino acids long.

As regards this clone: Sequence at one end of the junction differs from germline and may be a read error. The gene calls are TRBV4-1 and TRBJ2-4; 12 nucleotides agree with TRBD1. The CDR3 is 20 amino acids. Looked up from germline, CDR1 is MGHRA and CDR2 is YSYEKL. The CDR3 DNA reads TGCGCCAGCTCTGAATCCTCCGGGACAGGGGGCGGAGGGAGCAAAAACAGTCAGTACTTC. This gives the protein CASSESSGTGGGGSKNSQYF.

This sequence joins TRBV27 and TRBJ2-1, with unresolved D. The CDR3 has 14 residues. CDR1 and CDR2 (germline): MNHEY, SMNVEV (reference sequence). Trimming cost V 3 bases and J 10 bases, with 16 bases left between them. CDR3 bases: TGTGCCAGCAGTTTGAAATGGGCCAGGATAGAGCAGTTCTTC. It translates to CASSLKWARIEQFF.

This clone turned up a few times. The chain links TRBV5-5 to TRBJ1-1; weak D call: TRBD1 (5 bases). Trimming left V 3 bases short and J 3 bases short, with 18 bases between. The CDR3 is 16 amino acids. Germline lookup yields CDR1 SGHKS and CDR2 YYEKEE (reference sequence). Here the CDR3 DNA reads TGTGCCAGCAGCTGGAGGGCCTTGGGCAGGGACACTGAAGCTTTCTTT. Amino acid sequence: CASSWRALGRDTEAFF. Combining the CDR3 with reference TRBV5-5 and TRBJ1-1 gives the whole variable domain DAGVTQSPTHLIKTRGQQVTLRCSPISGHKSVSWYQQVLGQGPQFIFQYYEKEERGRGNFPDRFSARQFPNYSSELNVNALLLGDSALYLCASSWRALGRDTEAFFGQGTRLTVV.

The rearrangement joins TRBV5-5 to TRBJ2-1, with 7 bases fitting TRBD2. In germline, CDR1 is SGHKS, CDR2 YYEKEE (reference sequence). J was trimmed by 5 bases and V by 2 bases; bases with no gene match: 10. CDR3 length: 16 amino acids. The CDR3 is CASSFGSAGIHNEQFF. Written as DNA, the CDR3 is TGTGCCAGCAGCTTCGGTTCAGCGGGGATCCACAATGAGCAGTTCTTC.

The rearrangement links TRBV9 to TRBJ2-2; 9 bases agree with TRBD1. The length of the CDR3 is 16 residues. CDR1 and CDR2 from the germline V gene are SGDLS and YYNGEE. The V gene end was trimmed by 4 bases and the J gene end by 5 bases; junction bases not matched to a gene: 9. The CDR3: CASSPGTGHGTGELFF. The CDR3 region has the DNA TGTGCCAGCAGCCCGGGGACAGGGCATGGTACCGGGGAGCTGTTTTTT. Filled out from reference TRBV9 and TRBJ2-2, the complete variable domain reads DSGVTQTPKHLITATGQRVTLRCSPRSGDLSVYWYQQSLDQGLQFLIQYYNGEERAKGNILERFSAQQFPDLHSELNLSSLELGDSALYFCASSPGTGHGTGELFFGEGSRLTVL.

This clone came up a few times. The CDR3 reads CASSFGDGRTTGELFF. CDR3 in DNA: TGTGCCAGCAGCTTTGGAGACGGGAGAACCACCGGGGAGCTGTTTTTT. This chain uses TRBV13 with TRBJ2-2, with D possibly matching TRBD2 (6 bases). CDR3 length: 16 residues. CDR1 and CDR2 (germline): PRHDT, FYEKMQ (reference sequence). Deletions cut 3 bases from V and 4 bases from J, with 15 bases between.

In DNA form, the CDR3 reads TGTGCCAGCAGTCTAGGGGGCAAGACCCAGTACTTC. Its translation: CASSLGGKTQYF. This chain connects TRBV28 to TRBJ2-5, with 7 bases aligning to TRBD1. Germline values: CDR1 MDHEN, CDR2 SYDVKM. The trim removed 5 bases at V and 6 bases at J, leaving 3 bases unmatched. The CDR3 runs 12 residues.

This clone appeared a few times. The V and J genes are TRBV18 and TRBJ1-5; 11 bases align to TRBD1. The length of the CDR3 is 15 residues. Trimming removed 3 bases from V and 9 bases from J; junction bases left unmatched: 7. The V gene's germline CDR1 is KGHSH and CDR2 LQKENI. The CDR3 nucleotides read TGTGCCAGCTCACCGGGACAGGGGGGTTTAGGGCCCCAGCATTTT. Its translation is CASSPGQGGLGPQHF.

This chain connects TRBV27 to TRBJ1-1; 11 positions agree with TRBD1. Germline V gene data show CDR1 as MNHEY and CDR2 as SMNVEV (reference sequence). V dropped 4 bases and J dropped 4; count of bases not matched to a gene: 5. This CDR3 is 15 amino acids long. CDR3 sequence: CASSSGQGALTEAFF. Here the CDR3 DNA reads TGTGCCAGCAGTTCAGGACAGGGGGCTCTCACTGAAGCTTTCTTT.

The chain combines TRBV25-1 with TRBJ2-7; 11 bases are shared with TRBD2. Germline values: CDR1 MGHDK, CDR2 SYGVNS. J was trimmed by 7 bases and V by 9 bases; bases with no gene match: 14. The CDR3 extends over 15 amino acids. The CDR3 coding sequence is TGTGCCAGAACTAGCGGGGGCCTCCGAGTAGTGGAGCAGTACTTC. Amino acid sequence: CARTSGGLRVVEQYF.